These T cell receptor beta chains were read from a single sample in a study of Ad26.COV2.S vaccination and SARS-CoV-2 variants. The method was immunoSEQ multiplex PCR; TCRdb's version includes in-frame clones alone and lacks a portion of them. The sample carries about 430,000 clones, 75% to 95% recorded once. The starting material was peripheral blood, obtained in a trial of Ad26.COV2.S vaccine versus placebo. Receptors originate from a person aged 18-65 years who received the Ad26.COV2.S COVID-19 vaccine or a placebo. CDR3s include the opening cysteine and the closing phenylalanine or tryptophan. D genes are given only for firm matches. Clone sizes are given selectively: once, few, many, or a class where the clone is expanded.

clone size	D gene	J gene	V gene	CDR3 DNA	CDR3 protein
.	.	TRBJ2-2	TRBV19	TGTGCCAGTAGTAACGCCCCGGGTGACACCGGGGAGCTGTTTTTT	CASSNAPGDTGELFF
.	.	TRBJ2-3	TRBV5-8	TGTGCCAGCAGCTTTCGAGGACTTTATAGCACAGATACGCAGTATTTT	CASSFRGLYSTDTQYF
once	.	TRBJ2-3	TRBV12-3/TRBV12-4	TGTGCCAGCAGATACGCAGGGAATACGCAGTATTTT	CASRYAGNTQYF
.	.	TRBJ1-1	TRBV6-5	TGTGCCAGCACCCGCGGAGATGAAGCTTTCTTT	CASTRGDEAFF
.	.	TRBJ1-1	TRBV30	TGTGCCTGGAGTTTATTAATGAACACTGAAGCTTTCTTT	CAWSLLMNTEAFF
.	TRBD1	TRBJ1-2	TRBV18	TGTGCCAGCTCACCGTTCAACAGCGGACAGGGTTTCTTGGGGGGCTATGGCTACACCTTC	CASSPFNSGQGFLGGYGYTF
.	.	TRBJ2-5	TRBV11-2	TGTGCCAGCAGCCCTGGACCTCCCAGTCTCCAAGAGACCCAGTACTTC	CASSPGPPSLQETQYF
.	.	TRBJ2-7	TRBV25-1	TGTGCCAGCAGTGGGGCAGGGATCCACGAGCAGTACTTC	CASSGAGIHEQYF
.	TRBD1	TRBJ2-1	TRBV19	TGTGCCAGTAGTACCCTCGGGACAGTGGGTGAGCAGTTCTTC	CASSTLGTVGEQFF
.	.	TRBJ2-7	TRBV30	TGTGCCTGGAATCCGGGAAGCTCCTACGAGCAGTACTTC	CAWNPGSSYEQYF
.	.	TRBJ2-5	TRBV5-1	TGCGCCAGCAGCCCGGGCCCGGTGGGGGGGACCCAGTACTTC	CASSPGPVGGTQYF
.	.	TRBJ2-2	TRBV10-2	TGCGCCAGTACAGGGATACAGGGCACCGGGGAGCTGTTTTTT	CASTGIQGTGELFF
.	.	TRBJ2-2	TRBV5-1	TGCGCCAGCAGCTTGAGTTCTACAGGTGCCACCGGGGAGCTGTTTTTT	CASSLSSTGATGELFF
.	TRBD2	TRBJ2-7	TRBV30	TGTGCCTGGAGACGGTGGGACACCGGGACTAGTAAACAGTACTTC	CAWRRWDTGTSKQYF
.	.	TRBJ2-5	TRBV5-1	TGCGCCAGCAGGTCTAACAGGATTTCAGAGACCCAGTACTTC	CASRSNRISETQYF
.	.	TRBJ2-3	TRBV7-9	TGTGCCAGCAGCCCAGACACAGATACGCAGTATTTT	CASSPDTDTQYF
.	.	TRBJ1-1	TRBV19	TGTGCCAGTAGTCTCCACGGGATTAACACTGAAGCTTTCTTT	CASSLHGINTEAFF
.	.	TRBJ2-3	TRBV11-2	TGTGCCAGCAGCTTGACTAGTCGAGGTGATACGCAGTATTTT	CASSLTSRGDTQYF
once	.	TRBJ2-5	TRBV3-1/TRBV3-2	TGTGCCAGCAGCCAAGATACCAGGGGAGAGGAGACCCAGTACTTC	CASSQDTRGEETQYF
.	TRBD1	TRBJ2-2	TRBV29-1	TGCAGCGGCGCGTCGGACAGGAGCACCGGGGAGCTGTTTTTT	CSGASDRSTGELFF
.	.	TRBJ2-1	TRBV3-1/TRBV3-2	TGTGCCAGCAGCCACCTGCAGTCCTACAATGAGCAGTTCTTC	CASSHLQSYNEQFF
.	.	TRBJ2-3	TRBV6-5	TGTGCCAGCCTGCGCGCTAGCGTGGATACGCAGTATTTT	CASLRASVDTQYF
.	.	TRBJ2-6	TRBV6-5	TGTGCCAGCAGCCCCGGGGCCAACGTCCTGACTTTC	CASSPGANVLTF
few	.	TRBJ2-1	TRBV6-2/TRBV6-3	TGTGCCAGCAGTACGGACGCAAGGCTTGAGCAGTTCTTC	CASSTDARLEQFF
.	.	TRBJ1-2	TRBV19	TGTGCCAGTAGTATTGGGGAGAGCCTGTCCTATGGCTACACCTTC	CASSIGESLSYGYTF
.	TRBD1	TRBJ2-7	TRBV7-9	TGTGCCAGCAGCATCGGGACAGGGTTCTCCTACGAGCAGTACTTC	CASSIGTGFSYEQYF
.	.	TRBJ1-1	TRBV2	TGTGCCAGCAGTGAACGTTGGGAGAACACTGAAGCTTTCTTT	CASSERWENTEAFF
.	.	TRBJ1-2	TRBV3-1/TRBV3-2	TGTGCCAGCAGTGGGGGGCGGGTAAACTATGGCTACACCTTC	CASSGGRVNYGYTF